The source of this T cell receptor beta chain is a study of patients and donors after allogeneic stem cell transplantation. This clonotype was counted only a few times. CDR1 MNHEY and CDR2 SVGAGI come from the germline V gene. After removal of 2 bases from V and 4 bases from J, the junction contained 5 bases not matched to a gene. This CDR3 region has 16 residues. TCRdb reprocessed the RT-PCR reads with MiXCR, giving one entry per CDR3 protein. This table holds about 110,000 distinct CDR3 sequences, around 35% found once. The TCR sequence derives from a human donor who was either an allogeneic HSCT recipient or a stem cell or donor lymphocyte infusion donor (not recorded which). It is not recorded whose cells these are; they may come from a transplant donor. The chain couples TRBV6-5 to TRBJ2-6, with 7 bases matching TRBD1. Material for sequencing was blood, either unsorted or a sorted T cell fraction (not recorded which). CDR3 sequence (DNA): TGTGCCAGCAGTTACACACAGGGGAGCGGGGCCAACGTCCTGACTTTC. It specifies CASSYTQGSGANVLTF.